The entry below gives a single T cell receptor (beta chain) sequence along with its context. Its antigen is unknown. The data are from a study of T cell repertoires in breast cancer. Study conclusions and caveats: Fewer than 20 TCR pairs shared by seven or more tumors were possibly tumor-specific. TCR overlap with tumor was around 7.4% in involved nodes and 2% to 2.5% in tumor-free nodes.

During the second nested PCR, blocking oligonucleotides suppressed genes that were not paired. Each emulsion RT-PCR held roughly 5,000-280,000 T cells with C-region, Stepout and V-region primers. MiXCR was run by TCRdb on the emulsion pairing reads, yielding one entry per CDR3 protein. The table has about 40,000 distinct CDR3 sequences, 45% seen once. The expanded emulsion RT-PCR method captured paired alpha and beta chains from CD8+ T cells. The receptor comes from a pool of human donors with breast cancer or a healthy control (not recorded which). Sequencing was performed on CD8+ T cells.

CDR3 in amino acids: CSVEDPFVGEQETQYF. As DNA, the CDR3 is TGCAGCGTTGAAGATCCCTTCGTGGGGGAGCAAGAGACCCAGTACTTC. The V and J genes are TRBV29-1 and TRBJ2-5; D assignment may be TRBD1 or TRBD2 (5 bases each). V shed 0 bases and J shed 2 bases, with 16 bases lying between them. This CDR3 spans 16 amino acids. The germline V gene has CDR1 SQVTM and CDR2 ANQGSEA.